This T cell receptor (beta chain) was sequenced in a study of T-cell reconstitution after alpha-beta-depleted transplantation in children. Unique molecular identifiers were incorporated during preparation of the TCRbeta library. TCRdb re-analysed the PCR reads in MiXCR, keeping a single row per CDR3 protein. The sample lists around 530,000 distinct CDR3 sequences, approximately 29% occurring once. This CDR3 region has 14 residues. In germline, CDR1 is SGHDT, CDR2 YYEEEE. Trimming pared 0 bases from V and 1 base from J, leaving 7 bases between. The sample here was PBMCs from the stem cell graft donor, taken from the stem cell graft. The TCR originated in a human donor who donated a stem cell graft to a child with aplastic anemia. The chain couples TRBV5-6 to TRBJ1-1, with D unclear. The CDR3: CASSLVQKNTEAFF. In nucleotides, the CDR3 is TGTGCCAGCAGCTTGGTTCAGAAGAACACTGAAGCTTTCTTT. Supplemented by reference TRBV5-6 and TRBJ1-1, the full variable domain reads DAGVTQSPTHLIKTRGQQVTLRCSPKSGHDTVSWYQQALGQGPQFIFQYYEEEERQRGNFPDRFSGHQFPNYSSELNVNALLLGDSALYLCASSLVQKNTEAFFGQGTRLTVV.